The 16 T cell receptor beta chains below were found in one sample sequenced in a study of blood T cell repertoires in COVID-19. Using immunoSEQ multiplex PCR, the repertoire was profiled, and TCRdb retains in-frame clones only, with some absent. The repertoire includes fewer than 250,000 clones, around 80% of them detected once, and 5.5% sits in the top ten. Sequencing was done on a sample of peripheral blood. These receptors came from a human donor in a cohort sampled during active COVID-19.

The chain uses TRBV4-1 and TRBJ2-5; maybe TRBD2 (7 bases). Germline values: CDR1 MGHRA, CDR2 YSYEKL. The V end was cut by 1 base, the J end by 4 bases, with 19 bases between. This CDR3 spans 17 amino acids. The CDR3 here is CASSQGRGAGVSETQYF. For the CDR3, the DNA is TGCGCCAGCAGCCAAGGCCGGGGGGCGGGAGTATCAGAGACCCAGTACTTC.

The genes are TRBV9 and TRBJ1-6; TRBD1 aligns across 7 bases. Trimming at V came to 2 bases and at J to 8 bases, leaving 7 bases not matched to a gene. The CDR3 runs 15 residues. Germline CDR1 reads SGDLS; CDR2 reads YYNGEE. In DNA form, the CDR3 reads TGTGCCAGCAGCGTCCGGGACAGTATGTATTCACCCCTCCACTTT. Protein: CASSVRDSMYSPLHF.

This chain joins TRBV23-1 and TRBJ2-7, with a tentative D call TRBD1 (6 bases). TRBV23-1 counts as an open reading frame of uncertain function. The CDR3 length is 14 residues. V lost 4 bases to trimming and J lost 2 bases, with 12 bases between them. The DNA of the CDR3 is TGCGCCAGCAGTCGACAGGCTTATCCCTACGAGCAGTACTTC. This codes for CASSRQAYPYEQYF.

The chain carries TRBV10-3 and TRBJ1-4, with D tentatively TRBD1 (6 bases). Looked up from germline, CDR1 is ENHRY and CDR2 is SYGVKD. Trimming cost V 0 bases and J 8 bases, with 13 bases left between them. This CDR3 is built from 15 residues. CDR3 sequence: CAISESGTSGEKLFF. The DNA for the CDR3 is TGTGCCATCAGTGAGTCCGGGACATCAGGCGAAAAACTGTTTTTT.

The J gene is TRBJ2-1, the V gene TRBV7-9, with a weak D call TRBD1 (5 bases). This CDR3 is built from 13 residues. Looked up from germline, CDR1 is SEHNR and CDR2 is FQNEAQ (reference sequence). V was clipped by 5 bases and J by 4 bases, with 9 bases between them. This chain's CDR3 is CASSQGFYNEQFF. Here the CDR3 DNA reads TGTGCCAGCAGCCAGGGATTTTACAATGAGCAGTTCTTC.

This chain links TRBV7-2 with TRBJ2-7, with TRBD1 identical over 8 bases. CDR1 and CDR2 (germline): SGHTA, FQGNSA. The CDR3 length is 14 residues. V dropped 5 bases and J dropped 5; count of bases not matched to a gene: 8. As DNA, the CDR3 is TGTGCCAGCAGCACAAGACAGGGGATGAACGAGCAGTACTTC. Amino acid sequence: CASSTRQGMNEQYF.

The V and J genes are TRBV19 and TRBJ2-7, with a possible D match to TRBD2 (6 bases). Per germline, CDR1 LNHDA and CDR2 SQIVND (reference sequence). The V gene lost 7 bases and the J gene lost 4 bases, with 8 bases spanning the gap. The CDR3 extends over 11 amino acids. In DNA form, the CDR3 reads TGTGCCAGTAAGAGCGGGTACGAGCAGTACTTC. Encoded protein: CASKSGYEQYF. The full variable domain, with the rest looked up from reference TRBV19 and TRBJ2-7, is DGGITQSPKYLFRKEGQNVTLSCEQNLNHDAMYWYRQDPGQGLRLIYYSQIVNDFQKGDIAEGYSVSREKKESFPLTVTSAQKNPTAFYLCASKSGYEQYFGPGTRLTVT.

The V and J genes are TRBV28 and TRBJ2-7; 8 bases are shared with TRBD1. CDR3 length: 16 amino acids. Trimming at V came to 6 bases and at J to 0 bases, leaving 10 bases not matched to a gene. From germline, CDR1 is MDHEN and CDR2 SYDVKM. The CDR3: CASSVKIGTGSYEQYF. The CDR3 DNA reads as TGTGCCAGCAGCGTTAAAATAGGGACAGGCTCCTACGAGCAGTACTTC. Complete variable domain (other parts from reference TRBV28 and TRBJ2-7): DVKVTQSSRYLVKRTGEKVFLECVQDMDHENMFWYRQDPGLGLRLIYFSYDVKMKEKGDIPEGYSVSREKKERFSLILESASTNQTSMYLCASSVKIGTGSYEQYFGPGTRLTVT.

This clone was seen once. This sequence joins TRBV13 and TRBJ1-1; TRBD1 is a possible D gene (6 bases). Germline CDR1 reads PRHDT; CDR2 reads FYEKMQ (reference sequence). With 5 bases removed from V and 3 bases from J, the gap between germline ends came to 13 bases. There are 14 residues in the CDR3. The CDR3: CASSPRTVYTEAFF. The CDR3 region has the DNA TGTGCCAGCAGCCCACGGACAGTGTACACTGAAGCTTTCTTT.

J is TRBJ2-7 and V is TRBV3-1 (or the pseudogene TRBV3-2); D is unresolved. Looked up from germline, CDR1 is LGHDT and CDR2 is YNNKEL (reference sequence). V lost 4 bases and J lost 2, with 12 bases in between. The CDR3 extends over 14 amino acids. Here the CDR3 DNA reads TGTGCCAGCAGCCCTGACATTCCCCCCTACGAGCAGTACTTC. It codes for CASSPDIPPYEQYF.

The chain employs TRBV21-1 and TRBJ1-1; the table gives TRBD1 as D, unverified against the DNA. TRBV21-1 is a pseudogene segment. The CDR3 consists of 15 residues. CDR3: CASSSGGQGSTEAFF. CDR3 bases: TGTGCCAGCAGCTCGGGGGGACAGGGGTCCACTGAAGCTTTCTTT.

V is TRBV7-9 and J is TRBJ1-1; 7 positions agree with TRBD1. Germline CDR1 SEHNR, CDR2 FQNEAQ (reference sequence). The length of the CDR3 is 15 residues. V was clipped by 5 bases and J by 4 bases; unmatched bases: 10. Here the CDR3 reads CASSPFDQGGTEAFF. The DNA of the CDR3 is TGTGCCAGCAGCCCATTTGATCAGGGGGGCACTGAAGCTTTCTTT.

The V and J genes are TRBV5-1 and TRBJ1-2; the match to TRBD1 covers 10 bases. V dropped 4 bases and J dropped 6; count of bases not matched to a gene: 3. The CDR3 has 13 residues. Germline CDR1 and CDR2: SGHRS and YFSETQ. The CDR3 sequence: CASSLTGGDGYTF. The CDR3 nucleotides read TGCGCCAGCAGCCTGACAGGGGGCGATGGCTACACCTTC.

This clone was detected only a few times. The chain combines TRBV5-1 with TRBJ1-4, with TRBD1 as a possible D gene (5 bases). Germline V CDR1 and CDR2: SGHRS, YFSETQ. CDR3 length: 15 residues. Trimming took 4 bases from V and 4 from J, leaving 14 bases between them. CDR3 protein: CASSPQGNSNEKLFF. In nucleotides, the CDR3 is TGCGCCAGCAGCCCTCAGGGCAATAGTAATGAAAAACTGTTTTTT. The whole variable domain, remainder taken from reference TRBV5-1 and TRBJ1-4, is KAGVTQTPRYLIKTRGQQVTLSCSPISGHRSVSWYQQTPGQGLQFLFEYFSETQRNKGNFPGRFSGRQFSNSRSEMNVSTLELGDSALYLCASSPQGNSNEKLFFGSGTQLSVL.

This chain joins TRBV19 and TRBJ1-5; D remains ambiguous. The CDR3 extends over 12 amino acids. The V end was cut by 3 bases, the J end by 4 bases, with 4 bases between. Per germline, CDR1 LNHDA and CDR2 SQIVND (reference sequence). The CDR3 region has the DNA TGTGCCAGTAGTATGGCAAATCAGCCCCAGCATTTT. Its protein is CASSMANQPQHF.

The genes are TRBV7-2 and TRBJ1-5, with 9 bases that match TRBD1. Germline lookup yields CDR1 SGHTA and CDR2 FQGNSA. This CDR3 is 15 amino acids long. V lost 2 bases and J lost 8; bases outside the gene matches: 7. CDR3 nucleotides: TGTGCCAGCAGCTTATCGGACAGGGGCTGGAAGCCCCAGCATTTT. Translated: CASSLSDRGWKPQHF.